This TCR beta chain was recorded in a study of T cells in Graves' hyperthyroidism and ophthalmopathy. Broader study findings: Most thyroid clonotypes expanded above 0.001 were also detected in blood.

Amplification of TCR beta CDR3 regions was performed using RNA transcripts as template. A set of HTBI primers served as the primers for a first-round RT-PCR of the TCR CDR3. MiXCR, applied by TCRdb to the multiplex PCR reads, yields one record per CDR3 protein. The table has approximately 430,000 distinct CDR3 sequences, roughly 15% seen once. This clonotype was seen repeatedly, ten times or more. Its antigen is still unknown. The CDR3 loop spans 17 amino acids. Germline V gene sequence: CDR1 LGHDT, CDR2 YNNKEL (reference sequence). V lost 6 bases and J 3 bases, leaving 23 bases between the germline ends. Clinical symptoms, serum thyroxine, TRAb, thyroid ultrasound and orbital computed tomography established diagnosis. Fresh peripheral blood, 7.5 to 10 ml, yielded the PBMCs.

Sequenced material: blood. The rearrangement uses TRBV3-1 and TRBJ1-1, with a possible D match to TRBD1 (5 bases). The sequence was collected from a man between 18 and 29 years old with Graves' ophthalmopathy. The CDR3 nucleotides are TGTGCCAGCAGTCCCCGGAGGGGCCCCCATGCAGACACTGAAGCTTTCTTT. Translated: CASSPRRGPHADTEAFF.